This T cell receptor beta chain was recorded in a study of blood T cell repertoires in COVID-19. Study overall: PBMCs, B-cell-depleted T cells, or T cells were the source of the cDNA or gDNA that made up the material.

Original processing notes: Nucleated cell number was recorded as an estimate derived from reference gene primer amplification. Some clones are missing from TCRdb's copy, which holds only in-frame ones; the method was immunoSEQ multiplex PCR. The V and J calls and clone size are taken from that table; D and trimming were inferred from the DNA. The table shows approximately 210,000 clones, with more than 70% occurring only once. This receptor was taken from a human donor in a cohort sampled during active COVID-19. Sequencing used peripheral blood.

In DNA form, the CDR3 reads TGTGCCAGCAGCCCAGGTGGAGGGTTCGTTGGCTACACCTTC. Its translation is CASSPGGGFVGYTF. The rearrangement links TRBV7-2 to TRBJ1-2; no clear D. Germline CDR1 is SGHTA and CDR2 is FQGNSA. V was cut by 5 bases and J by 7 bases, with 17 bases left in between. The CDR3 covers 14 residues.